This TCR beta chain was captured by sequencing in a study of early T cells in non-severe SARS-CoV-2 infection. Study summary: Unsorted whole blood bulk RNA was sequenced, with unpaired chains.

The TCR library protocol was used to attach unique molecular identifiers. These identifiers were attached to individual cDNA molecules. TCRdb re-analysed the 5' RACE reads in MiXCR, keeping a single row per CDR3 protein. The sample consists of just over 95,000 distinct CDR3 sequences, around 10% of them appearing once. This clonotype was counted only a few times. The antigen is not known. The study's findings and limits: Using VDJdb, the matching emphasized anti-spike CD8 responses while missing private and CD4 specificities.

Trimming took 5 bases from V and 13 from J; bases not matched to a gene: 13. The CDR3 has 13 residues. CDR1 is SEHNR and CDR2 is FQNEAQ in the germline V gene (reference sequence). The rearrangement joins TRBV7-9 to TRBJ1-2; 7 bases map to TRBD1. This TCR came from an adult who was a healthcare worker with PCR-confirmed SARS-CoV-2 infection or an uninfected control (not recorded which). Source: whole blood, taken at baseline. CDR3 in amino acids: CASSASVTQGCTF. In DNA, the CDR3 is TGTGCCAGCAGCGCATCCGTCACACAGGGGTGCACCTTC.